The present TCR beta chain was sequenced within a study of blood T cell repertoires in COVID-19. There are 16 residues in the CDR3. With 7 bases removed from V and 4 bases from J, the gap between germline ends came to 23 bases. Repertoires were generated with immunoSEQ multiplex PCR, while TCRdb's copy carries only in-frame clones and drops some. The sample shows 120,000 or so clones, over 75% of them seen only once. Sample: peripheral blood. The TCR comes from a man aged 25 to 40 with COVID-19, enrolled during active disease. This chain joins TRBV5-3 and TRBJ2-5; maybe TRBD2 (6 bases). TRBV5-3 belongs to the ORF category, with a function that is uncertain. DNA for the CDR3: TGTGCCAGAGCCCCGCAGGGTGGGCAGGGAGGAGAGACCCAGTACTTC. Its protein product is CARAPQGGQGGETQYF.